This is a list of T cell receptor beta chains from one sample in a study of T cell repertoires in cytomegalovirus infection. No antigen has been assigned to these receptors. One entry per CDR3 protein results from TCRdb running MiXCR on the reads. The sample has 650,000 to 900,000 distinct CDR3 sequences; approximately 32% are singletons. The sequenced sample was cultured CD8+ T cells from PBMCs, obtained from culture after CMV antigen stimulation. The receptors originated from a human donor in good health (CMV status not recorded). Some clones in this sample may be carry-over from other donors' samples. Both conserved end residues are part of each CDR3. A D gene is named only where the DNA matches it firmly. Expanded clones are given a class, and other clones once, few, many or no size at all.

TRBD2	many	TRBV7-2	TRBJ2-5	TGTGCCAGCAGCTCCGGACTAGCGGATCACCAAGAGACCCAGTACTTC	CASSSGLADHQETQYF
.	many	TRBV7-3	TRBJ1-2	TGTGCCAGCAGCTTCACAGAGAACTATGGCTACACCTTC	CASSFTENYGYTF
.	many	TRBV7-8	TRBJ1-4	TGTGCCAGCAGCCCATCGTTCCTACTCAATGAAAAACTGTTTTTT	CASSPSFLLNEKLFF
.	.	TRBV28	TRBJ2-3	TGTGCCAGCAGTTTACCCCAGGGGGAGGTCAGCACAGATGCGCAGTATTTT	CASSLPQGEVSTDAQYF
TRBD2	.	TRBV28	TRBJ2-5	TGTGCCAGCAGCCTAGAAATGGGGGGGGATGAAGAGACCCAGTACTTC	CASSLEMGGDEETQYF
TRBD1	few	TRBV7-9	TRBJ1-2	TGTGCCAGCAGCCCCACAGGGGGCGAACGGAACTATGGCTACACCTTC	CASSPTGGERNYGYTF
TRBD2	.	TRBV7-9	TRBJ2-3	TGTGCCAGCAGCCCTCTCTCCGGGACTAGCGGGGGGGCCCGTACGCAGTATTTT	CASSPLSGTSGGARTQYF
.	.	TRBV9	TRBJ1-1	TGTGCCAGCAGCGTGCAGGACTACACTGAAGCTTTCTTT	CASSVQDYTEAFF
TRBD1	.	TRBV28	TRBJ2-5	TGTGCCAGCAGTTCCCTTCGGGACAGGCAACAAGAGACCCAGTACTTC	CASSSLRDRQQETQYF
TRBD1	.	TRBV4-1	TRBJ2-1	TGCGCCAGCAGCGCCTCCGGGACAGGGCCCTACAATGAGCAGTTCTTC	CASSASGTGPYNEQFF
.	.	TRBV12-3/TRBV12-4	TRBJ1-1	TGTGCCAGCAGTTTTGGGGGTGGACGTGAAGCTTTCTTT	CASSFGGGREAFF
.	.	TRBV7-9	TRBJ2-2	TGTGCCAGCAGCCAGGACCCGGAGCTGTTTTTT	CASSQDPELFF
TRBD2	few	TRBV27	TRBJ2-3	TGTGCCAGCAGCCGGGTCGCGGGGGGGCCGGGAGATACGCAGTATTTT	CASSRVAGGPGDTQYF
.	.	TRBV19	TRBJ1-1	TGTGCCAGTAGAGGGTGGGAGCTTAACACTGAAGCTTTCTTT	CASRGWELNTEAFF
.	few	TRBV6-2/TRBV6-3	TRBJ1-2	TGTGCCAGCACCTATTCCGGGACACTTAATGGCTACACCTTC	CASTYSGTLNGYTF
TRBD1	.	TRBV27	TRBJ1-1	TGTGCCAGCAGTGCCCATGACAGGGATGTGGACACTGAAGCTTTCTTT	CASSAHDRDVDTEAFF
.	.	TRBV12-3/TRBV12-4	TRBJ2-3	TGTGCCAACACCTTGCTACGGCCTAGCACAGATACGCAGTATTTT	CANTLLRPSTDTQYF
.	many	TRBV12-5	TRBJ2-2	TGTGCTAGTGGTTATATGAACACCGGGGAGCTGTTTTTT	CASGYMNTGELFF
.	.	TRBV5-1	TRBJ1-1	TGCGCCAGCAGCTATGGGGTTGGTGTCACTGAAGCTTTCTTT	CASSYGVGVTEAFF
.	.	TRBV6-2/TRBV6-3	TRBJ2-5	TGTGCCAGCAGTTTCCAGGGTGTCGGTCCCCGAGAGACCCAGTACTTC	CASSFQGVGPRETQYF
.	.	TRBV7-6	TRBJ1-4	TGTGTCAGCAGCCTCCGGACGGGTAATGAAAAACTGTTTTTT	CVSSLRTGNEKLFF
.	.	TRBV6-5	TRBJ2-7	TGTGCCAGCAGTTACTTCGAGAGTGGCGAGCAGTACTTC	CASSYFESGEQYF
TRBD2	.	TRBV7-9	TRBJ2-2	TGTGCCAGCAGCTCTCCGCGGGGGGACGGGGAGCTGTTTTTT	CASSSPRGDGELFF
TRBD1	.	TRBV4-3	TRBJ1-1	TGCGCCAGCCGTCTATTGACAGGGTCGGACACTGAAGCTTTCTTT	CASRLLTGSDTEAFF
.	few	TRBV7-8	TRBJ2-5	TGTGCCAGCAGCTTGGGATTGCGAGGGGAGACCCAGTACTTC	CASSLGLRGETQYF
TRBD2	.	TRBV7-6	TRBJ2-1	TGTGCCAGCAGCCCATCTAGCGGGGGGGCCGATGAGCAGTTCTTC	CASSPSSGGADEQFF
.	many	TRBV7-6	TRBJ2-1	TGTGCCAGCAGCTTTTATCTAGGGAATGAGCAGTTCTTC	CASSFYLGNEQFF
.	.	TRBV27	TRBJ1-2	TGTGCCAGCAGTCGGTTTGGACTATCGGACTACACCTTC	CASSRFGLSDYTF
.	.	TRBV6-6	TRBJ1-6	TGTGCTCCTAGCTCCTATAATTCACCCCTCCACTTT	CAPSSYNSPLHF